This T cell receptor beta chain comes out of a study of vaccination and CD4 T cells after COVID-19. The overall study: Post-vaccine sampling followed dose two by a median 72 days (range 14 to 241).

The treatment denotes: roughly ten-day PBMC culture with coronavirus spike peptide pools or control peptides (ViraFEST assay). PCR tests turned positive between March and December 2020, before US Alpha, Beta and Delta variants. Sequenced with the Oncomine TCR Beta short-read assay was DNA taken from cultured CD4+ T cells. TCRdb recomputed calls from the PCR reads with MiXCR, one row per CDR3 protein. The sample has around 12,000 distinct CDR3 sequences, roughly 32% seen once. Of note for this clonotype: Antigen unknown.

CDR3 size: 15 residues. CDR1 is MNHNS and CDR2 is SASEGT in the germline V gene. V was shortened by 7 bases and J by 0 bases, with 13 bases between the two germline ends. This receptor was obtained from a human donor with COVID-19. The chain couples TRBV6-1 to TRBJ2-1; the D gene could be TRBD1 or TRBD2 (5 bases each). Material for sequencing was cultured CD4+ T cells from blood. Here the CDR3 DNA reads TGTGCCAGCAAGGCCGAGGGGAGCTCCTACAATGAGCAGTTCTTC. Amino acids: CASKAEGSSYNEQFF.